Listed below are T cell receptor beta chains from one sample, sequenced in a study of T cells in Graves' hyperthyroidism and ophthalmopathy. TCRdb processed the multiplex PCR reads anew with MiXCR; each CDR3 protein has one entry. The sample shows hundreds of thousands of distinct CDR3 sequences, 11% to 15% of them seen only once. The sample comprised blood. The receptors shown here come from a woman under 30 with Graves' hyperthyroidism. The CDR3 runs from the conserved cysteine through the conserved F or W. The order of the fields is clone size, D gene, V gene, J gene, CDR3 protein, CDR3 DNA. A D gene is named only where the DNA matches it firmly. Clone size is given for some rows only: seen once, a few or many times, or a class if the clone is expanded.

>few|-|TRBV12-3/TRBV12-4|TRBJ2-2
CASSLVPVWNTGELFF
TGTGCCAGCAGTTTAGTCCCGGTTTGGAACACCGGGGAGCTGTTTTTT
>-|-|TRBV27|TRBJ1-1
CASSLIGIPNTEAFF
TGTGCCAGCAGTTTAATAGGGATCCCGAACACTGAAGCTTTCTTT
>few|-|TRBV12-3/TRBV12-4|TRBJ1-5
CASALDDQPQHF
TGTGCCAGCGCATTAGACGATCAGCCCCAGCATTTT
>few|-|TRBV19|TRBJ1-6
CASSTRQGNSPLHF
TGTGCCAGTAGTACTCGGCAGGGTAATTCACCCCTCCACTTT
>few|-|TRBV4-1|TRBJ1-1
CAGSQVGGRGEAFF
TGCGCCGGCAGCCAAGTGGGCGGGCGGGGAGAAGCTTTCTTT
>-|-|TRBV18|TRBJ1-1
CASSPHDRPTEAFF
TGTGCCAGCTCACCGCACGACAGGCCCACTGAAGCTTTCTTT
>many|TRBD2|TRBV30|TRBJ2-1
CAWSDLAGDDNEQFF
TGTGCCTGGAGTGACCTAGCGGGAGACGACAATGAGCAGTTCTTC
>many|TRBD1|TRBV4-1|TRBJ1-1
CASSQDWSFTGTGVNTEAFF
TGCGCCAGCAGCCAAGATTGGTCATTTACCGGGACAGGGGTGAACACTGAAGCTTTCTTT
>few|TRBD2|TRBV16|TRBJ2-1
CASSQWLTSGINNEQFF
TGTGCCAGCAGCCAATGGCTGACTAGCGGGATAAACAATGAGCAGTTCTTC
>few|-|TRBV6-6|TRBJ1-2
CASSYSKGYRSNFYGYTF
TGTGCCAGCAGTTACTCGAAAGGATATAGATCCAATTTCTATGGCTACACCTTC
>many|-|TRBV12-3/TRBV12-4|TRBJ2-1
CASSLSFHLQNNEQFF
TGTGCCAGCAGTTTATCCTTTCATTTACAGAACAATGAGCAGTTCTTC
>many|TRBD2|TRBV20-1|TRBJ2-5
CSARPSGEDKETQYF
TGCAGTGCTAGACCTAGCGGGGAGGACAAAGAGACCCAGTACTTC
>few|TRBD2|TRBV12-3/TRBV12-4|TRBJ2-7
CASRLAGFEQYF
TGTGCCAGCAGACTAGCGGGCTTCGAGCAGTACTTC
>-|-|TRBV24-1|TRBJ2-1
CATAGPYEQFF
TGTGCCACCGCTGGGCCATATGAGCAGTTCTTC
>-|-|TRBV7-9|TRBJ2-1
CASSYQTGAYNEQFF
TGTGCCAGCAGCTACCAGACCGGTGCCTACAATGAGCAGTTCTTC
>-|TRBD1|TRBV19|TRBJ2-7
CASSIQTGNRYEQYF
TGTGCCAGTAGTATCCAGACAGGGAACCGCTACGAGCAGTACTTC
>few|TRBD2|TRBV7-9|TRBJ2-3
CASSSRERDTQYF
TGTGCCAGCAGCTCGCGGGAGAGAGATACGCAGTATTTT
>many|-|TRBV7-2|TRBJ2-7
CASSFRQQHYEQYF
TGTGCCAGCAGCTTCAGACAGCAACACTACGAGCAGTACTTC
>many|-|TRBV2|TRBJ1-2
CASSAGLTVCGYTF
TGTGCCAGCAGCGCGGGACTGACGGTTTGTGGCTACACCTTC
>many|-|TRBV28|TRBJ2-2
CASSLYQREELFF
TGTGCCAGCAGTTTATATCAGAGAGAGGAGCTGTTTTTT
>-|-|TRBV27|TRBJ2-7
CASSFGVWGEQYF
TGTGCCAGCAGTTTTGGCGTTTGGGGCGAGCAGTACTTC
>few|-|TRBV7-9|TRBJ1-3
CASSLAFKGEGGNTIYF
TGTGCCAGCAGCTTGGCGTTCAAGGGGGAAGGTGGAAACACCATATATTTT
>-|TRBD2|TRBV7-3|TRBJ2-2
CASSLTGTSGRTGELFF
TGTGCCAGCAGCTTAACGGGGACTAGCGGGAGGACCGGGGAGCTGTTTTTT